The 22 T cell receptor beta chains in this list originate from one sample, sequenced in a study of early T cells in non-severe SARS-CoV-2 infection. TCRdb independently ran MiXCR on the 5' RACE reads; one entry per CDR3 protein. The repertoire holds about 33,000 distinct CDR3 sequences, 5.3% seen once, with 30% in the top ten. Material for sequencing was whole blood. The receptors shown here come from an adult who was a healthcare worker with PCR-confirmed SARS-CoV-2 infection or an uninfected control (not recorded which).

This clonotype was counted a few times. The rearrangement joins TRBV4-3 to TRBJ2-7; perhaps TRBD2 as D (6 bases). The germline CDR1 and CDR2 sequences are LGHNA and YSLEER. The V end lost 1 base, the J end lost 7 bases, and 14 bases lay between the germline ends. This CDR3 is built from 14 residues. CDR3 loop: CASSQGQRAGEQYF. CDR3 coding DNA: TGCGCCAGCAGCCAAGGGCAGCGGGCGGGGGAGCAGTACTTC.

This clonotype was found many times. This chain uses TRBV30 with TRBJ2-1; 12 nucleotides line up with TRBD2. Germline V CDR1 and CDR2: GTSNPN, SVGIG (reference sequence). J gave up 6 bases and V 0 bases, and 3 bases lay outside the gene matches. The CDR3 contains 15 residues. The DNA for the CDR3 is TGTGCCTGGAGTGTAAAGACTAGCGGGAGCAATGAGCAGTTCTTC. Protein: CAWSVKTSGSNEQFF.

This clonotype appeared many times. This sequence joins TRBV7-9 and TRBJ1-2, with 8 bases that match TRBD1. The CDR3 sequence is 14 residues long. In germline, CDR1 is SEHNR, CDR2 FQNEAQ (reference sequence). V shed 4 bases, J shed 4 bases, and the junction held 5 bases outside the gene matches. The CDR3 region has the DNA TGTGCCAGCAGCTGGGGGACAGGCACCTATGGCTACACCTTC. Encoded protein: CASSWGTGTYGYTF.

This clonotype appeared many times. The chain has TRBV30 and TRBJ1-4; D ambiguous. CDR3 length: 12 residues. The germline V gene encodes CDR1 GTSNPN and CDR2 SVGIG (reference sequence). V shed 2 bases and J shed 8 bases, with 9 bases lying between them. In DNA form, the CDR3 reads TGTGCCTGGAGTTCCCAGAGCGAAAAACTGTTTTTT. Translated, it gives CAWSSQSEKLFF.

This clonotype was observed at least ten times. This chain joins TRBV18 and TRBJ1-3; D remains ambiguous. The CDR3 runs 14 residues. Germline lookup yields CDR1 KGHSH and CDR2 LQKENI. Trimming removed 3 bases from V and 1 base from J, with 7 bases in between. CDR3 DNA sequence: TGTGCCAGCTCACCCTCCATTTCTGGAAACACCATATATTTT. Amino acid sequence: CASSPSISGNTIYF.

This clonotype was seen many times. CDR3 loop: CASSLWTGDQPQHF. CDR3 sequence (DNA): TGTGCCAGCAGTTTATGGACAGGGGATCAGCCCCAGCATTTT. The gene calls are TRBV12-3 or TRBV12-4 and TRBJ1-5; 9 nucleotides match TRBD1. This CDR3 spans 14 amino acids. V lost 2 bases and J lost 5; bases outside the gene matches: 1.

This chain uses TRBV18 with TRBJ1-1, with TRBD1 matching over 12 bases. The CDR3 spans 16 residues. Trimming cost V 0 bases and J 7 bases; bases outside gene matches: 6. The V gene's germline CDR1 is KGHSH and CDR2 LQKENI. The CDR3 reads CASSPPGQGAKGEAFF. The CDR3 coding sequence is TGTGCCAGCTCACCACCGGGACAGGGGGCGAAGGGTGAAGCTTTCTTT.

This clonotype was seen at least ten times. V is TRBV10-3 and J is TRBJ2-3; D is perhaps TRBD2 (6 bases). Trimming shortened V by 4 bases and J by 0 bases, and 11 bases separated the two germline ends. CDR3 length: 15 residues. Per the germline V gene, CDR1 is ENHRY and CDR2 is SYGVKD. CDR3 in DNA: TGTGCCATCAGTGTAGTAGCGGCTAGCACAGATACGCAGTATTTT. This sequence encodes CAISVVAASTDTQYF.

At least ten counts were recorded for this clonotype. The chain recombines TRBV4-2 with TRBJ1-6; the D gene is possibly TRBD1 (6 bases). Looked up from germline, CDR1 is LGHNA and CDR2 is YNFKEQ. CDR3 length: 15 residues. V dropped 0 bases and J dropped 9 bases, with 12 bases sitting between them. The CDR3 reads CASSQDGDKFSPLHF. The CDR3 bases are TGTGCCAGCAGCCAAGATGGGGACAAGTTTTCACCCCTCCACTTT.

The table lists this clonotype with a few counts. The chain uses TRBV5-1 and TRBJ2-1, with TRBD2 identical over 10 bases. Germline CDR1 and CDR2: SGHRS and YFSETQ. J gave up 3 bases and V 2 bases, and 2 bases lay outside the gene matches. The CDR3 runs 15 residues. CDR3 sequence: CASSLPSGSYNEQFF. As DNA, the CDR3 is TGCGCCAGCAGCTTACCTAGCGGGAGCTACAATGAGCAGTTCTTC.

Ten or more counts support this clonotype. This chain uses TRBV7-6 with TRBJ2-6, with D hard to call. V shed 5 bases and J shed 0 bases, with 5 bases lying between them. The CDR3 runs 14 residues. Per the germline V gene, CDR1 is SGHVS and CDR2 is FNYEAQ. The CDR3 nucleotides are TGTGCCAGCAGCCCCAACTCTGGGGCCAACGTCCTGACTTTC. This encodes CASSPNSGANVLTF.

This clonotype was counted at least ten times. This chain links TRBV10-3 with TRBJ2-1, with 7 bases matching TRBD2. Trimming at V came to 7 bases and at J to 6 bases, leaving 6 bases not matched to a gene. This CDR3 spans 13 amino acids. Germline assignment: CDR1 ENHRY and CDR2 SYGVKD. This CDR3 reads CAIKSSSGNEQFF. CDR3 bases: TGTGCCATCAAGTCCTCTAGCGGCAATGAGCAGTTCTTC.

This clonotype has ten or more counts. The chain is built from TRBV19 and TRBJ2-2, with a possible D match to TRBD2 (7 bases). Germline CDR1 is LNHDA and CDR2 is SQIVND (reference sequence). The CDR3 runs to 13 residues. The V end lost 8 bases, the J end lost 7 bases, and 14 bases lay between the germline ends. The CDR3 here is CASGKGGHGELFF. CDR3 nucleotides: TGTGCCAGTGGAAAGGGGGGGCACGGGGAGCTGTTTTTT. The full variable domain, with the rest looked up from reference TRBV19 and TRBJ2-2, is DGGITQSPKYLFRKEGQNVTLSCEQNLNHDAMYWYRQDPGQGLRLIYYSQIVNDFQKGDIAEGYSVSREKKESFPLTVTSAQKNPTAFYLCASGKGGHGELFFGEGSRLTVL.

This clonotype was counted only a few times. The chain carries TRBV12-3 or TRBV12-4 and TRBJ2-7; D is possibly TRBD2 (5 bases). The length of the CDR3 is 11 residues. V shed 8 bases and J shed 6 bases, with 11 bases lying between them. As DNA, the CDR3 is TGTGCCAGCGGACTCGGGCGCGAGCAGTACTTC. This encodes CASGLGREQYF.

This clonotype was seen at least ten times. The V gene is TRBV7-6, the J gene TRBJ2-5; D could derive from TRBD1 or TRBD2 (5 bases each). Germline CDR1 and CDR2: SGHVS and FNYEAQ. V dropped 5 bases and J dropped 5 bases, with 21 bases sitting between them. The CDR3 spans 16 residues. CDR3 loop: CASSHRDQRPRETQYF. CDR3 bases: TGTGCCAGCAGCCACCGGGACCAGCGGCCTCGGGAGACCCAGTACTTC.

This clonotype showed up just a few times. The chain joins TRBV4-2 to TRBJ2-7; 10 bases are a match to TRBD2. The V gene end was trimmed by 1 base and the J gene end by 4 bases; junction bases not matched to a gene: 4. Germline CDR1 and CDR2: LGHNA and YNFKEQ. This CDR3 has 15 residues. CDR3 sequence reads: CASSQVERGGYEQYF. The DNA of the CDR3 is TGTGCCAGCAGCCAAGTTGAGCGGGGGGGTTACGAGCAGTACTTC.

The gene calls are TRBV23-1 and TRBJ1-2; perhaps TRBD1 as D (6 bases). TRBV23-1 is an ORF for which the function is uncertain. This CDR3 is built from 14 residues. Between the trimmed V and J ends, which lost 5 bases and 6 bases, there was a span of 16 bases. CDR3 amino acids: CASSGGGARHGYTF. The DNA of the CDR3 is TGCGCCAGCAGTGGAGGGGGAGCACGGCATGGCTACACCTTC.

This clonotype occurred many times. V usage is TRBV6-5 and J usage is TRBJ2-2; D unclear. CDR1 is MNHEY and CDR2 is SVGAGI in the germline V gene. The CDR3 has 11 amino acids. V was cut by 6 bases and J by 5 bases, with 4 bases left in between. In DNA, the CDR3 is TGTGCCAGCAGCAATACCGGGGAGCTGTTTTTT. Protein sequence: CASSNTGELFF.

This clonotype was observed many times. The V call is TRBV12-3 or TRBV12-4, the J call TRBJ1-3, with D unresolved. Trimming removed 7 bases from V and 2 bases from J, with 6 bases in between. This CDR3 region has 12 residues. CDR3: CASTHAGNTIYF. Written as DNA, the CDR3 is TGTGCCAGCACCCACGCTGGAAACACCATATATTTT.

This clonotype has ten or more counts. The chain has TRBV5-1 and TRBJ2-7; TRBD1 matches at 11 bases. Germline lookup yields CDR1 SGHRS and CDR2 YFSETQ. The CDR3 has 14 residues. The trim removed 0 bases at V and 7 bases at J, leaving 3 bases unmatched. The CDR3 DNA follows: TGCGCCAGCAGCTTGGCGGGGACAGGGGGTGAGCAGTACTTC. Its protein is CASSLAGTGGEQYF.

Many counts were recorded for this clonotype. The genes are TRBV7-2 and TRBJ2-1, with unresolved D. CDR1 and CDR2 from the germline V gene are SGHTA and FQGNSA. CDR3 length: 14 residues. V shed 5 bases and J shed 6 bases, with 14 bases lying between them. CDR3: CASSLSPALNEQFF. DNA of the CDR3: TGTGCCAGCAGCCTCAGCCCAGCTCTCAATGAGCAGTTCTTC. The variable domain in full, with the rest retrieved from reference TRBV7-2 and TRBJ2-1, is GAGVSQSPSNKVTEKGKDVELRCDPISGHTALYWYRQSLGQGLEFLIYFQGNSAPDKSGLPSDRFSAERTGGSVSTLTIQRTQQEDSAVYLCASSLSPALNEQFFGPGTRLTVL.

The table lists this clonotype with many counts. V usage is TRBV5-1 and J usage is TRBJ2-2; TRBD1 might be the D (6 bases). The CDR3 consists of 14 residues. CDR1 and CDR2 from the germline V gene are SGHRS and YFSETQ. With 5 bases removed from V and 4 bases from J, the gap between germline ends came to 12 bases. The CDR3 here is CASRQGARTGELFF. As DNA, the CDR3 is TGCGCCAGCAGACAGGGTGCCCGCACCGGGGAGCTGTTTTTT.